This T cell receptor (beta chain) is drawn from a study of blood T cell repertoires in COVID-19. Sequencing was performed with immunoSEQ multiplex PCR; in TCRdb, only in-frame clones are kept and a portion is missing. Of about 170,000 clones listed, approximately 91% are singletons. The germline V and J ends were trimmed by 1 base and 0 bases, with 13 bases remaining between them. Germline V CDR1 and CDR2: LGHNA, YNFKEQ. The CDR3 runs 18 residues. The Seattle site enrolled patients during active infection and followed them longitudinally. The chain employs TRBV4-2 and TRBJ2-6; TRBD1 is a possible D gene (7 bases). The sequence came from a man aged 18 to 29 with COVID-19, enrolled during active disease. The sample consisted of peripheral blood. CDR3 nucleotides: TGTGCCAGCAGCCAAGGGAGGGGGCAGAGCTCTGGGGCCAACGTCCTGACTTTC. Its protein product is CASSQGRGQSSGANVLTF.